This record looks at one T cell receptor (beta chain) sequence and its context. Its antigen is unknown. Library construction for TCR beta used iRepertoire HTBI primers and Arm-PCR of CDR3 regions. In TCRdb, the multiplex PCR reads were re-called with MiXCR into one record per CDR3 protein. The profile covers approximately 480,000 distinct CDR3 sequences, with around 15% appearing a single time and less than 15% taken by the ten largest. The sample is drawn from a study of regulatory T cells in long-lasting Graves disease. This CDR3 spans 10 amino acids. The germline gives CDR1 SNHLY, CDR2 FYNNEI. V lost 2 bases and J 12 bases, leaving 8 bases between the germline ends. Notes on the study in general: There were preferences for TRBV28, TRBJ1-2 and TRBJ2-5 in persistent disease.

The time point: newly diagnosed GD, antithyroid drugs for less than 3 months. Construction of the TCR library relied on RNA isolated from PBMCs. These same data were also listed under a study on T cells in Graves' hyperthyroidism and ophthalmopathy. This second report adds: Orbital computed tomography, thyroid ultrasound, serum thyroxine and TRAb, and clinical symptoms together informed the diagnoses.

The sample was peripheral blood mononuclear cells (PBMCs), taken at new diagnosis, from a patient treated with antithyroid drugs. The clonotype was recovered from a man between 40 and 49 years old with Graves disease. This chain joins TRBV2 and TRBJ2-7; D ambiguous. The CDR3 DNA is TGTGCCAGCAGTGAAAGGCTGTTGTACTTC. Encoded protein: CASSERLLYF. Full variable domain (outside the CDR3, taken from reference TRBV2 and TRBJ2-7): EPEVTQTPSHQVTQMGQEVILRCVPISNHLYFYWYRQILGQKVEFLVSFYNNEISEKSEIFDDQFSVERPDGSNFTLKIRSTKLEDSAMYFCASSERLLYFGPGTRLTVT.